A selection of T cell receptor beta chains follows, all from one sample in a study of vaccination and CD4 T cells after COVID-19. From the PCR reads, TCRdb called clonotypes with MiXCR, one entry per CDR3 protein. The data contain about 25,000 distinct CDR3 sequences, about 31% of them singletons. Their specific antigens are unknown. The sample in question was CD4+ T cells from blood, cultured in vitro, obtained about 7 months after SARS-CoV-2 vaccination. Every receptor here comes from a human donor who had recovered from COVID-19. The CDR3 runs from the conserved cysteine through the conserved F or W. A D gene is named only where the DNA matches it firmly. Clone sizes are given selectively: once, few, many, or a class where the clone is expanded.

length,D,V,J,size,CDR3,DNA
15,TRBD2,TRBV6-1,TRBJ2-7,-,CASSPLAGGIHEQYF,TGTGCCAGCAGTCCACTAGCGGGAGGGATCCACGAGCAGTACTTC
13,-,TRBV20-1,TRBJ1-2,medium-sized,CSARDVRGEGYTF,TGCAGTGCTAGAGATGTCAGGGGAGAAGGCTACACCTTC
11,-,TRBV20-1,TRBJ2-1,few,CSANVGGMQFF,TGCAGTGCTAATGTGGGGGGAATGCAGTTCTTC
13,-,TRBV27,TRBJ1-6,-,CASKPRYNSPLHF,TGTGCCAGCAAACCCCGCTATAATTCACCCCTCCACTTT
15,-,TRBV6-2/TRBV6-3,TRBJ1-6,few,CASRTRGQPVSPLHF,TGTGCCAGCAGGACGCGCGGCCAACCAGTATCACCCCTCCACTTT
13,TRBD1,TRBV20-1,TRBJ1-1,-,CSARKQTGGQAFF,TGCAGTGCTCGCAAACAGACAGGGGGCCAAGCTTTCTTT
17,TRBD1,TRBV20-1,TRBJ2-1,few,CSVPGDRGQSSYNEQFF,TGCAGTGTCCCCGGGGACAGGGGCCAGAGCTCCTACAATGAGCAGTTCTTC
13,TRBD1,TRBV28,TRBJ2-1,few,CASRQGVVNEQFF,TGTGCCAGCAGACAGGGGGTAGTGAATGAGCAGTTCTTC
15,-,TRBV28,TRBJ1-2,few,CASRAPEGPSAGYTF,TGTGCCAGCAGAGCACCCGAAGGGCCCAGCGCTGGCTACACCTTC
14,TRBD2,TRBV4-2,TRBJ2-5,once,CASSRGTSGETQYF,TGTGCCAGCAGCCGTGGGACTAGCGGGGAGACCCAGTACTTC
15,TRBD1,TRBV20-1,TRBJ2-7,-,CSAREGQGLGYEQYF,TGCAGTGCTAGAGAAGGACAGGGGTTGGGCTACGAGCAGTACTTC
14,-,TRBV19,TRBJ2-7,once,CASSRVGGSYEQYF,TGTGCCAGTAGCAGGGTGGGTGGGAGCTACGAGCAGTACTTC
13,-,TRBV19,TRBJ2-7,few,CASSPLPSNEQYF,TGTGCCAGTAGTCCTCTTCCGTCCAACGAGCAGTACTTC
17,TRBD2,TRBV6-1,TRBJ2-7,-,CASKGLAGVWSSYEQYF,TGTGCCAGCAAAGGACTAGCGGGAGTTTGGAGCTCCTACGAGCAGTACTTC
15,-,TRBV20-1,TRBJ1-1,few,CSARASLDRVVEAFF,TGCAGTGCTAGGGCTTCACTGGACAGAGTGGTTGAAGCTTTCTTT
15,TRBD1,TRBV6-1,TRBJ1-3,-,CASSRTGGVGNTIYF,TGTGCCAGCAGCCGTACAGGGGGCGTGGGAAACACCATATATTTT
14,TRBD1,TRBV12-3/TRBV12-4,TRBJ2-7,-,CASSEGTGAYEQYF,TGTGCCAGCAGTGAAGGGACAGGGGCATACGAGCAGTACTTC
15,-,TRBV11-1,TRBJ2-7,-,CASSRVALLQSEQYF,TGTGCCAGCAGTCGGGTCGCTTTGCTCCAGAGCGAGCAGTACTTC
17,TRBD2,TRBV20-1,TRBJ2-7,-,CSARNWEGGTPVYEQYF,TGTAGTGCTAGAAACTGGGAGGGAGGGACGCCGGTATACGAGCAGTACTTC
13,-,TRBV28,TRBJ1-1,few,CASSTTGPTEAFF,TGTGCCAGCAGCACTACAGGACCCACTGAAGCTTTCTTT
12,-,TRBV28,TRBJ1-2,-,CASSARNYGYTF,TGTGCCAGCAGTGCGCGTAACTATGGCTACACCTTC
17,-,TRBV20-1,TRBJ2-5,few,CSARVRLRGWRGETQYF,TGCAGTGCTAGGGTTCGTTTAAGGGGGTGGAGAGGAGAGACCCAGTACTTC
15,TRBD2,TRBV28,TRBJ2-7,few,CASSLFSSGSYEQYF,TGTGCCAGCAGTTTATTCTCTAGCGGGAGCTACGAGCAGTACTTC
14,-,TRBV28,TRBJ2-7,few,CASSSPGTVYEQYF,TGTGCCAGCAGTTCTCCAGGGACTGTGTACGAGCAGTACTTC
13,-,TRBV20-1,TRBJ2-1,-,CSARAGAGNEQFF,TGCAGTGCTAGAGCGGGAGCGGGCAATGAGCAGTTCTTC
14,TRBD2,TRBV28,TRBJ2-1,-,CASTWTSGSVEQFF,TGTGCCAGCACATGGACTAGCGGGAGCGTTGAGCAGTTCTTC
14,-,TRBV18,TRBJ1-2,-,CASSPDLTDDGYTF,TGTGCCAGCTCACCCGATCTCACGGACGATGGCTACACCTTC
13,TRBD2,TRBV20-1,TRBJ2-2,few,CSATSGLAGELFF,TGCAGTGCCACGTCGGGACTAGCCGGGGAGCTGTTTTTT